What follows is one TCR beta chain and its context. Its antigen is currently not known. The input lacks base qualities; no much larger clone sits a single base away. TCRbeta CDR3 regions were amplified from genomic DNA by means of the immunoSEQ Assay, a bias-controlled multiplex PCR. Per the source publication's procedure: Within the assay, amplification of reference gene primers was used to estimate how many nucleated cells each sample contained. To quantify the absolute abundance of each unique TCRbeta CDR3 rearrangement, sequence reads were collapsed and filtered. For each sample, productive Simpson clonality was calculated as the square root of Simpson's diversity index over productive rearrangements. This is the immuneACCESS table as TCRdb keeps it, with only in-frame sequences that have V and J called. A part of the clones is gone; compared with another copy, unresolved V genes explain less than half, and the rest is unexplained. From that table come the V and J calls and clone size; the DNA was used to work out D and trimming. Recorded for this sample are about 180,000 clones; 78% of them occurred a single time. The ten most abundant clones make up about 18% of the sample.

The record originates from a study of blood T cell repertoires in COVID-19 (dated by TCRdb to 2019 to 2021). Notes on the research overall: Samples covering the acute and convalescent phases of COVID-19 were provided by collaborators in the United States, Italy and Spain. Sample metadata almost always included a de-identified subject ID, COVID-19 status, age in years and sex. The prospective study material was composed of cDNA or gDNA derived from T cells, B-cell-depleted T cells, or PBMCs. Samples were obtained from the ongoing ImmuneRACE study (first 160 participants) and from over 1,000 subjects provided by 6 global collaborators. The repertoires were released in a freely available public database intended as a resource for research on the immune response to SARS-CoV-2. Where available, HLA class I and class II types were obtained from metadata supplied by the sample provider rather than from assay-based typing. The dataset comprised deeply sampled blood TCRbeta repertoires from subjects exposed to, actively infected with, or recovered from COVID-19. The research as a whole found: How much clinical and demographic metadata was included differed by source and by participant, and the metadata was provided uncurated.

In the prospective study, participants were roughly 18 to 100 years old, resided in about two dozen geographic areas of the United States, and were enrolled through a virtual design. In the prospective study, cohorts were assigned on the basis of participant-reported clinical history obtained from a screening survey and a study questionnaire. ImmuneRACE Cohort 3 recovered participants were defined by two consecutive negative NP/OP PCR tests, healthcare professional clearance, or symptom resolution. In the prospective study, whole blood, serum and a nasopharyngeal or oropharyngeal swab were collected from each participant by mobile phlebotomists. Participants in the prospective study had the option to provide additional blood draws and questionnaires over a roughly 2-month period. Prospective study blood samples were shipped either frozen or at room temperature before DNA extraction. This receptor was taken from a woman aged 50 to 65 who had recovered from COVID-19. Input material: PBMCs or T cells enriched from blood (not recorded which).

The CDR3 in this case is CASRLGGGNNEQFF. Here is the DNA: TGTGCCAGCAGACTCGGGGGGGGAAACAATGAGCAGTTCTTC. Rearrangement joined TRBV5-4 to TRBJ2-1, with 8 junctional bases fitting TRBD2. From the cysteine up to the phenylalanine, the CDR3 has a length of 14 residues. Only the CDR3 portion is preserved as DNA: 42 bases, with reading frame beginning at the first base. CDR1 SGHNT and CDR2 YYREEE were looked up in the germline V gene (reference sequence). At the junction V is shortened by 5 bases and J by 5 bases; bases outside the gene matches: 6. Full variable domain (CDR3 extended with the reference TRBV5-4 and TRBJ2-1 proteins): ETGVTQSPTHLIKTRGQQVTLRCSSQSGHNTVSWYQQALGQGPQFIFQYYREEENGRGNFPPRFSGLQFPNYSSELNVNALELDDSALYLCASRLGGGNNEQFFGPGTRLTVL.